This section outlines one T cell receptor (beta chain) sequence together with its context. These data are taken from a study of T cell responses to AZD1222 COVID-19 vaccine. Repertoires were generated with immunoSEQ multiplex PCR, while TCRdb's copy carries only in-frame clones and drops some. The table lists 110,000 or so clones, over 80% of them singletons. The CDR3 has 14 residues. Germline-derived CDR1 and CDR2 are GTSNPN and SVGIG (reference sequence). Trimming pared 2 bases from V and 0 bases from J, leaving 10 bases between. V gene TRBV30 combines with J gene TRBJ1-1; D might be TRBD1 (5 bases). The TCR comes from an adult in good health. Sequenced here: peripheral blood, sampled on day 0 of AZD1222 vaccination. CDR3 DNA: TGTGCCTGGAGTAGGGGACCAGTGAACACTGAAGCTTTCTTT. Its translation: CAWSRGPVNTEAFF.